These T cell receptor beta chains were read from a single sample in a study of T-cell reconstitution after alpha-beta-depleted transplantation in children. From the PCR reads, TCRdb called clonotypes with MiXCR, one entry per CDR3 protein. Among 210,000 or so distinct CDR3 sequences listed, roughly a tenth were seen once. The sample consisted of PBMCs, taken before TCRalphabeta/CD19-depleted stem cell transplant. The receptors here all came from a child under two years old with acute myeloid leukemia, due to receive a stem cell transplant. The CDR3 runs from the conserved cysteine through the conserved F or W. Each record gives: J gene, V gene, clone size, D gene, CDR3 protein, CDR3 DNA. A D gene is named only where the DNA matches it firmly. Clone sizes are given selectively: once, few, many, or a class where the clone is expanded.

TRBJ2-6,TRBV10-2,many,.,CASILGRGPSGANVLTF,TGCGCCAGCATTCTAGGCAGGGGACCCTCTGGGGCCAACGTCCTGACTTTC
TRBJ2-1,TRBV12-3/TRBV12-4,.,.,CASSPRRGTYEQFF,TGTGCCAGCAGCCCCCGGAGGGGAACCTACGAGCAGTTCTTC
TRBJ2-5,TRBV30,few,.,CAWMGGLGTQYF,TGTGCCTGGATGGGGGGCTTGGGGACCCAGTACTTC
TRBJ2-2,TRBV28,many,TRBD2,CASSLGAGGTGELFF,TGTGCCAGCAGTTTAGGAGCGGGGGGCACCGGGGAGCTGTTTTTT
TRBJ2-3,TRBV7-3,many,TRBD2,CASSLASGSTDTQYF,TGTGCCAGCAGCTTAGCTAGCGGGAGCACAGATACGCAGTATTTT
TRBJ1-2,TRBV5-1,many,.,CASSLVSLEYGYTF,TGCGCCAGCAGCTTGGTTTCACTTGAGTATGGCTACACCTTC
TRBJ2-1,TRBV20-1,many,TRBD1,CSARSPRGIGNEQFF,TGCAGTGCTAGATCCCCCAGGGGGATCGGCAATGAGCAGTTCTTC
TRBJ2-1,TRBV20-1,many,.,CSARAGSYNEQFF,TGCAGTGCTAGAGCGGGCTCCTACAATGAGCAGTTCTTC
TRBJ2-1,TRBV6-1,many,TRBD2,CASSHPDGPGGLREQFF,TGTGCCAGCAGCCACCCCGATGGACCGGGAGGACTCCGTGAGCAGTTCTTC
TRBJ2-7,TRBV3-1,many,.,CASSQELTVYEQYF,TGTGCCAGCAGCCAAGAACTTACGGTCTACGAGCAGTACTTC
TRBJ1-1,TRBV27,many,.,CASSFKGYGTLNTEAFF,TGTGCCAGCAGTTTCAAAGGGTATGGGACCTTGAACACTGAAGCTTTCTTT
TRBJ2-2,TRBV29-1,many,.,CSVEDEGNGELFF,TGCAGCGTTGAAGATGAGGGGAACGGGGAGCTGTTTTTT
TRBJ2-7,TRBV20-1,many,TRBD2,CSARDTSGGAFYEQYF,TGCAGTGCTAGAGATACTAGCGGGGGGGCGTTCTACGAGCAGTACTTC
TRBJ1-1,TRBV29-1,.,.,CSVVKTTANTEAFF,TGCAGCGTGGTCAAAACGACAGCGAACACTGAAGCTTTCTTT
TRBJ1-6,TRBV19,.,.,CASNIRGGLNSPLHF,TGTGCCAGTAATATCCGAGGGGGTCTCAATTCACCCCTCCACTTT
TRBJ2-1,TRBV20-1,many,TRBD2,CSARDPSGRGVHEQFF,TGCAGTGCTAGAGATCCTAGCGGGAGGGGTGTGCATGAGCAGTTCTTC
TRBJ2-1,TRBV10-3,many,.,CAISDVGGTGNEQFF,TGTGCCATCAGTGACGTCGGGGGAACGGGCAATGAGCAGTTCTTC
TRBJ2-7,TRBV28,many,TRBD1,CAVQGVSYEQYF,TGTGCCGTACAGGGGGTATCCTACGAGCAGTACTTC
TRBJ2-4,TRBV27,few,.,CASSSDSRDGIQYF,TGTGCCAGCAGTTCGGACAGTAGAGATGGCATTCAGTACTTC
TRBJ2-3,TRBV24-1,many,TRBD2,CATSDFKREAVDTQYF,TGTGCCACCAGTGATTTCAAGCGGGAGGCTGTAGATACGCAGTATTTT
TRBJ2-3,TRBV7-4,.,.,CATCVQIADTQYF,TGTGCCACCTGCGTACAGATCGCAGATACGCAGTATTTT
TRBJ1-4,TRBV27,many,.,CASWGQSTGNEKLFF,TGTGCCAGCTGGGGACAATCTACGGGTAATGAAAAACTGTTTTTT
TRBJ2-1,TRBV5-1,few,.,CASSLHNPYNEQFF,TGCGCCAGCAGCTTGCACAATCCCTACAATGAGCAGTTCTTC
TRBJ2-3,TRBV4-3,.,.,CASSQSAASTDTQYF,TGCGCCAGCAGCCAATCTGCAGCGTCCACAGATACGCAGTATTTT
TRBJ1-3,TRBV28,many,TRBD1,CASSSTGTGSGNTIYF,TGTGCCAGCAGTTCCACCGGGACAGGGTCCGGAAACACCATATATTTT
TRBJ2-1,TRBV20-1,.,.,CSALRETQFF,TGCAGTGCCCTTAGGGAGACCCAGTTCTTC
TRBJ1-2,TRBV7-9,.,.,CASSLARSNYGYTF,TGTGCCAGCAGCTTAGCGAGGTCCAATTATGGCTACACCTTC
TRBJ2-2,TRBV5-1,many,TRBD1,CASSLRQGATGELFF,TGCGCCAGCAGCCTACGACAGGGCGCCACCGGGGAGCTGTTTTTT
TRBJ1-2,TRBV2,.,TRBD1,CASRASGTANYGYTF,TGTGCCAGCAGAGCTTCCGGGACAGCTAACTATGGCTACACCTTC
TRBJ2-7,TRBV7-6,.,.,CASSLTDDGEQYF,TGTGCCAGCAGCTTAACCGACGACGGCGAGCAGTACTTC
TRBJ2-7,TRBV12-3/TRBV12-4,many,TRBD1,CASSPRDRSYEQYF,TGTGCCAGCAGTCCGCGGGACAGGTCCTACGAGCAGTACTTC
TRBJ2-2,TRBV24-1,many,.,CATSPDRVPGGPGELFF,TGTGCCACCAGCCCGGACAGGGTACCGGGAGGGCCCGGGGAGCTGTTTTTT